The 32 T cell receptor beta chains reported below all come from one sample, sequenced in a study of OX40 agonist ivuxolimab in advanced cancers. Profiling relied on immunoSEQ multiplex PCR, and the TCRdb table lists in-frame clones only, not all of them. The sample yields about 76,000 clones, approximately 80% seen once. The sequences come from CD4+ or CD8+ T cells sorted from blood, collected in a trial of the OX40 agonist ivuxolimab. The source is an adult with an advanced solid tumor such as melanoma, head and neck, liver or kidney cancer.

The CDR3 is CASSLGSGANVLTF. The CDR3 DNA reads as TGTGCCAGCAGCTTAGGAAGTGGGGCCAACGTCCTGACTTTC. The chain couples TRBV7-2 to TRBJ2-6; no clear D gene. The CDR3 length is 14 residues. Between the trimmed V and J ends, which lost 1 base and 3 bases, there was a span of 4 bases. Germline-derived CDR1 and CDR2 are SGHTA and FQGNSA.

Of note for this clone: An end of the junction does not agree with germline; a read error may underlie this. The CDR3 here is CASLPQGADYEQYF. DNA for the CDR3: TGTGCCAGCCTCCCTCAGGGGGCAGATTACGAGCAGTACTTC. The chain combines TRBV5-1 with TRBJ2-7, with TRBD1 identical over 8 bases. Germline loops: CDR1 SGHRS, CDR2 YFSETQ. This CDR3 contains 14 residues. Using reference TRBV5-1 and TRBJ2-7 for the parts outside the CDR3, the full variable domain is KAGVTQTPRYLIKTRGQQVTLSCSPISGHRSVSWYQQTPGQGLQFLFEYFSETQRNKGNFPGRFSGRQFSNSRSEMNVSTLELGDSALYLCASLPQGADYEQYFGPGTRLTVT.

J is TRBJ2-3 and V is TRBV5-1; 8 bases line up with TRBD1. J gave up 2 bases and V 2 bases, and 4 bases lay outside the gene matches. The CDR3 extends over 15 amino acids. Germline V lookup: CDR1 SGHRS, CDR2 YFSETQ. DNA for the CDR3: TGCGCCAGCAGCTTTCGGACAGGGTACACAGATACGCAGTATTTT. Translating it yields CASSFRTGYTDTQYF.

The CDR3 spells CASSMGVRGQETQYF. The CDR3 DNA reads TGTGCCAGCAGTATGGGGGTCAGGGGCCAAGAGACCCAGTACTTC. The rearrangement uses TRBV6-5 and TRBJ2-5, with a tentative D call TRBD1 (6 bases). Germline V CDR1 and CDR2: MNHEY, SVGAGI. V was shortened by 5 bases and J by 1 base, with 14 bases between the two germline ends. The CDR3 has 15 amino acids.

The V call is TRBV7-9, the J call TRBJ2-2; 8 bases align to TRBD1. The CDR3 covers 15 residues. Germline CDR1 SEHNR, CDR2 FQNEAQ (reference sequence). V lost 7 bases to trimming and J lost 0 bases; unmatched junction nucleotides: 4. The CDR3 is CASTQTGANTGELFF. CDR3 bases: TGTGCCAGCACCCAGACAGGGGCGAACACCGGGGAGCTGTTTTTT.

The V call is TRBV29-1, the J call TRBJ2-3; 7 bases line up with TRBD1. V shed 0 bases, J shed 0 bases, and the junction held 9 bases outside the gene matches. CDR1 and CDR2 from the germline V gene are SQVTM and ANQGSEA. This CDR3 is built from 17 residues. CDR3: CSVEDPGTEYSTDTQYF. DNA for the CDR3: TGCAGCGTTGAAGACCCTGGGACAGAATATAGCACAGATACGCAGTATTTT.

This clone was picked up a small number of times. This chain links TRBV7-8 with TRBJ1-5, with TRBD1 matching over 10 bases. CDR1 and CDR2 from the germline V gene are SGHVS and FQNEAQ. The junction had 3 bases not matched to a gene; V was cut back by 6 bases and J by 1 base. The CDR3 runs to 15 residues. CDR3 DNA: TGTGCCAGCAGAGGGGACAGGGGCAGCAATCAGCCCCAGCATTTT. Protein: CASRGDRGSNQPQHF.

This chain joins TRBV10-3 and TRBJ1-4, with 7 bases aligning to TRBD1. The CDR3 totals 15 residues. The V gene end was trimmed by 6 bases and the J gene end by 6 bases; junction bases not matched to a gene: 10. The germline V gene encodes CDR1 ENHRY and CDR2 SYGVKD. The CDR3 DNA is TGTGCCATCAGATCGACAGGGAGAAGCGATGAAAAACTGTTTTTT. Translating gives CAIRSTGRSDEKLFF.

The J gene is TRBJ1-2, the V gene TRBV2; maybe TRBD1 (6 bases). Trimming left V 4 bases short and J 10 bases short, with 16 bases between. Germline CDR1 and CDR2: SNHLY and FYNNEI. CDR3 length: 13 amino acids. CDR3 loop: CASSGTGFLDYTF. Written as DNA, the CDR3 is TGTGCCAGCAGTGGAACAGGGTTTCTGGACTACACCTTC.

The V call is TRBV9, the J call TRBJ2-1; unclear D gene. The CDR3 contains 15 residues. The germline gives CDR1 SGDLS, CDR2 YYNGEE. V was cut by 4 bases and J by 7 bases, with 18 bases left in between. CDR3 protein: CASSPGLNLGNEQFF. DNA of the CDR3: TGTGCCAGCAGCCCCGGGTTAAACTTGGGGAATGAGCAGTTCTTC. The variable domain in full, with the rest retrieved from reference TRBV9 and TRBJ2-1, is DSGVTQTPKHLITATGQRVTLRCSPRSGDLSVYWYQQSLDQGLQFLIQYYNGEERAKGNILERFSAQQFPDLHSELNLSSLELGDSALYFCASSPGLNLGNEQFFGPGTRLTVL.

In its sample, this clone was seen a few times. J is TRBJ2-7 and V is TRBV27; D not resolved. The CDR3 contains 13 residues. Germline CDR1 reads MNHEY; CDR2 reads SMNVEV (reference sequence). V was shortened by 5 bases and J by 9 bases, with 17 bases between the two germline ends. The CDR3 DNA is TGTGCCAGCAGTCCCTCCGGCGGCCCCCGGCAGTACTTC. As protein: CASSPSGGPRQYF.

The CDR3: CASSSRGMNTEAFF. In DNA, the CDR3 is TGTGCCAGCAGCTCCAGGGGTATGAACACTGAAGCTTTCTTT. V gene TRBV7-9 combines with J gene TRBJ1-1; D possibly corresponds to TRBD1 (6 bases). This CDR3 is built from 14 residues. CDR1 is SEHNR and CDR2 is FQNEAQ in the germline V gene (reference sequence). Trimming took 4 bases from V and 0 from J, leaving 9 bases between them.

The chain links TRBV9 to TRBJ2-3; possibly TRBD1 for D (6 bases). CDR1 SGDLS and CDR2 YYNGEE come from the germline V gene. V was clipped by 0 bases and J by 8 bases, with 16 bases between them. The CDR3 loop spans 15 amino acids. CDR3 nucleotides: TGTGCCAGCAGCGTAGGTCCAGGGGACATGGGTACGCAGTATTTT. It encodes CASSVGPGDMGTQYF. Drawing the rest from reference TRBV9 and TRBJ2-3, the complete variable domain is DSGVTQTPKHLITATGQRVTLRCSPRSGDLSVYWYQQSLDQGLQFLIQYYNGEERAKGNILERFSAQQFPDLHSELNLSSLELGDSALYFCASSVGPGDMGTQYFGPGTRLTVL.

The V gene is TRBV29-1, the J gene TRBJ2-2; D is ambiguous. Between the trimmed V and J ends, which lost 4 bases and 4 bases, there was a span of 10 bases. CDR1 and CDR2 from the germline V gene are SQVTM and ANQGSEA. CDR3 length: 13 amino acids. CDR3 protein: CSVGRPGTGELFF. The CDR3 nucleotides are TGCAGCGTTGGCCGGCCGGGCACCGGGGAGCTGTTTTTT.

The genes are TRBV2 and TRBJ1-6; 8 bases line up with TRBD1. Germline CDR1 SNHLY, CDR2 FYNNEI. The CDR3 extends over 16 amino acids. The ends lost 9 bases at V and 5 bases at J; junction bases unmatched: 12. The CDR3 DNA sequence: TGTGCCAGTAGCCGCCGACCGACAGGGGATAATTCACCCCTCCACTTT. Protein product: CASSRRPTGDNSPLHF. The entire variable domain, with the rest obtained from reference TRBV2 and TRBJ1-6, is as follows: EPEVTQTPSHQVTQMGQEVILRCVPISNHLYFYWYRQILGQKVEFLVSFYNNEISEKSEIFDDQFSVERPDGSNFTLKIRSTKLEDSAMYFCASSRRPTGDNSPLHFGNGTRLTVT.

This clone was seen only a few times. The chain couples TRBV12-5 to TRBJ2-1, with 15 bases fitting TRBD2. Losses at the gene ends were 0 bases for V and 6 bases for J; bases not matched to a gene: 9. Looked up from germline, CDR1 is LGHNT and CDR2 is FRNRAP. The CDR3 consists of 19 residues. The CDR3 sequence: CASGLVPRWTSGRVNEQFF. CDR3 nucleotides: TGTGCTAGTGGTTTGGTACCCCGGTGGACTAGCGGGAGGGTCAATGAGCAGTTCTTC. Supplemented by reference TRBV12-5 and TRBJ2-1, the full variable domain reads DARVTQTPRHKVTEMGQEVTMRCQPILGHNTVFWYRQTMMQGLELLAYFRNRAPLDDSGMPKDRFSAEMPDATLATLKIQPSEPRDSAVYFCASGLVPRWTSGRVNEQFFGPGTRLTVL.

The chain couples TRBV14 to TRBJ1-4, with D possibly TRBD1 on 5 matching bases. This CDR3 is built from 14 residues. CDR1 is SGHDN, CDR2 FVKESK, per germline. Deletions cut 4 bases from V and 8 bases from J, with 14 bases between. CDR3 in DNA: TGTGCCAGCAGCCGGGACCGCTTGGGGGAAAAACTGTTTTTT. Its translation is CASSRDRLGEKLFF. The entire variable domain, with the rest obtained from reference TRBV14 and TRBJ1-4, is as follows: EAGVTQFPSHSVIEKGQTVTLRCDPISGHDNLYWYRRVMGKEIKFLLHFVKESKQDESGMPNNRFLAERTGGTYSTLKVQPAELEDSGVYFCASSRDRLGEKLFFGSGTQLSVL.

The genes are TRBV7-9 and TRBJ1-1; TRBD1 matches at 8 bases. The CDR3 loop spans 12 amino acids. V trimming: 5 bases; J trimming: 6 bases; junction bases outside the gene matches: 2. Germline CDR1 SEHNR, CDR2 FQNEAQ (reference sequence). CDR3 sequence (DNA): TGTGCCAGCAGCATGACAGGGGCTGAAGCTTTCTTT. The encoded protein is CASSMTGAEAFF.

This rearrangement joins TRBV11-3 to TRBJ2-6, with D unclear. CDR1 and CDR2 from the germline V gene are SGHNT and YENEEA. Trimming stripped 4 bases from V and 0 bases from J, with 10 bases between. This CDR3 spans 16 amino acids. The CDR3 loop is CASSSQGFSGANVLTF. In DNA, the CDR3 is TGTGCCAGCAGCTCGCAAGGGTTCTCTGGGGCCAACGTCCTGACTTTC. The full variable domain, with the rest looked up from reference TRBV11-3 and TRBJ2-6, is EAGVVQSPRYKIIEKKQPVAFWCNPISGHNTLYWYLQNLGQGPELLIRYENEEAVDDSQLPKDRFSAERLKGVDSTLKIQPAELGDSAVYLCASSSQGFSGANVLTFGAGSRLTVL.

This rearrangement joins TRBV5-6 to TRBJ2-2; weak D call: TRBD1 (5 bases). The V end was cut by 0 bases, the J end by 4 bases, with 16 bases between. The CDR3 has 17 amino acids. Germline V gives CDR1 SGHDT, CDR2 YYEEEE. The DNA for the CDR3 is TGTGCCAGCAGCTTGGAGCTCGCCAGGGCGGCCACCGGGGAGCTGTTTTTT. Translated: CASSLELARAATGELFF.

The chain joins TRBV6-5 to TRBJ2-3; possibly TRBD1 for D (6 bases). The length of the CDR3 is 13 residues. The V and J ends lost 10 bases and 3 bases respectively, with 14 bases between them. Germline V gene data show CDR1 as MNHEY and CDR2 as SVGAGI. The CDR3 DNA follows: TGTGCCACCCTCCTAGGGGGAACAGATACGCAGTATTTT. Its translation is CATLLGGTDTQYF.

The rearrangement uses TRBV29-1 and TRBJ2-1, with D tentatively TRBD1 (5 bases). Germline CDR1 SQVTM, CDR2 ANQGSEA. The ends were cut back, 1 base at V and 10 bases at J, with 8 bases in the middle. CDR3 length: 11 amino acids. The CDR3 DNA reads TGCAGCGTTGAAGGGGGCTGGGAGCAGTTCTTC. Translation gives CSVEGGWEQFF.

This clone was counted only a few times. The chain links TRBV10-3 to TRBJ2-2; tentatively, D is TRBD1 or TRBD2 (5 bases each). Germline V gene lookup returns CDR1 ENHRY and CDR2 SYGVKD. The V end was cut by 2 bases, the J end by 4 bases, with 17 bases between. CDR3 length: 17 amino acids. CDR3 nucleotides: TGTGCCATCAGTGAGGGGGCAGAGGGCCTGGGCACCGGGGAGCTGTTTTTT. Its protein product is CAISEGAEGLGTGELFF.

This chain uses TRBV28 with TRBJ1-2; TRBD1 might be the D (6 bases). Trimming took 1 base from V and 1 from J, leaving 22 bases between them. This CDR3 is 19 amino acids long. The germline V gene encodes CDR1 MDHEN and CDR2 SYDVKM. The CDR3 coding sequence is TGTGCCAGCAGTTTATATCCCCGACTCGACAGGAACATTAACTATGGCTACACCTTC. Translating it yields CASSLYPRLDRNINYGYTF.

V is TRBV6-6 and J is TRBJ2-1; 9 nucleotides line up with TRBD2. V lost 0 bases and J lost 8; bases outside the gene matches: 5. The CDR3 has 15 residues. Germline V gene lookup returns CDR1 MNHNY and CDR2 SVGAGI (reference sequence). The CDR3 loop reads CASSYSLAGADEQFF. CDR3 nucleotide sequence: TGTGCCAGCAGTTACTCGTTAGCGGGAGCGGATGAGCAGTTCTTC.

About this clone itself: Other DNA sequences in this specimen translate into the identical CDR3. V gene TRBV9 combines with J gene TRBJ1-1; no clear D. The CDR3 sequence is 13 residues long. V was clipped by 0 bases and J by 5 bases, with 8 bases between them. CDR1 SGDLS and CDR2 YYNGEE come from the germline V gene. CDR3 sequence (DNA): TGTGCCAGCAGCGTAGTAGAGGGTACTGAAGCTTTCTTT. This codes for CASSVVEGTEAFF.

The chain combines TRBV5-1 with TRBJ1-4; possible D gene TRBD1, 5 bases. The germline CDR1 and CDR2 sequences are SGHRS and YFSETQ. There are 16 residues in the CDR3. V was cut by 0 bases and J by 2 bases, with 11 bases left in between. CDR3 in DNA: TGCGCCAGCAGCTTGGCGGGGACTACGACTAATGAAAAACTGTTTTTT. As protein: CASSLAGTTTNEKLFF. The full variable domain, with the rest looked up from reference TRBV5-1 and TRBJ1-4, is KAGVTQTPRYLIKTRGQQVTLSCSPISGHRSVSWYQQTPGQGLQFLFEYFSETQRNKGNFPGRFSGRQFSNSRSEMNVSTLELGDSALYLCASSLAGTTTNEKLFFGSGTQLSVL.

This clone was seen only a few times. CDR3 DNA sequence: TGCGCCAGCAGCTTAGGACCGATATACGAGCAGTACTTC. Residues: CASSLGPIYEQYF. The chain is built from TRBV5-1 and TRBJ2-7; D uncertain. Looked up from germline, CDR1 is SGHRS and CDR2 is YFSETQ. V was clipped by 2 bases and J by 4 bases, with 10 bases between them. There are 13 residues in the CDR3.

The chain joins TRBV7-6 to TRBJ1-1; 7 bases line up with TRBD1. Germline loops: CDR1 SGHVS, CDR2 FNYEAQ. V lost 5 bases to trimming and J lost 5 bases; unmatched junction nucleotides: 8. The CDR3 is 14 residues long. The DNA of the CDR3 is TGTGCCAGCAGCGCCTACAGGGGTAATACTGAAGCTTTCTTT. The encoded protein is CASSAYRGNTEAFF.

V usage is TRBV6-1 and J usage is TRBJ1-2, with no clear D. This CDR3 has 13 residues. The V end was cut by 7 bases, the J end by 4 bases, with 13 bases between. Looked up from germline, CDR1 is MNHNS and CDR2 is SASEGT. CDR3 sequence: CASITSWGYGYTF. The CDR3 nucleotides read TGTGCCAGCATCACTAGTTGGGGCTATGGCTACACCTTC.

This chain links TRBV29-1 with TRBJ1-3; unclear D gene. The V end lost 7 bases, the J end lost 4 bases, and 5 bases lay between the germline ends. Germline CDR1 and CDR2: SQVTM and ANQGSEA. The CDR3 has 10 amino acids. The CDR3 protein is CSAVGNTIYF. CDR3 coding DNA: TGCAGCGCGGTGGGAAACACCATATATTTT.

The CDR3 loop is CASSLVPRGRNTEAFF. The CDR3 bases are TGTGCCAGCAGCTTAGTCCCCAGGGGAAGGAACACTGAAGCTTTCTTT. The V gene is TRBV7-2, the J gene TRBJ1-1; D might be TRBD1 (6 bases). V was shortened by 1 base and J by 1 base, with 13 bases between the two germline ends. The CDR3 totals 16 residues. Germline CDR1 and CDR2: SGHTA and FQGNSA.